This TCR beta chain stems from a study of blood T cell repertoires in COVID-19. Study in general: T cells, B-cell-depleted T cells, or PBMCs provided the cDNA or gDNA that served as material.

The CDR3 length is 15 residues. V trimming: 5 bases; J trimming: 1 base; junction bases outside the gene matches: 1. In germline, CDR1 is SGHTA, CDR2 FQGTGA. Patients of the Seattle cohort, enrolled during active infection, were followed longitudinally. Study processing details: Amplification from reference gene primers served as the basis for estimated nucleated cell counts. Assay: immunoSEQ multiplex PCR; the TCRdb copy retains only in-frame clones and omits some. D and trimming were read from the DNA, whereas the V and J calls and clone size are those reported in that table. This sample carries some 60,000 clones, approximately 80% of them seen once, and the ten largest clones take 10%. This clone was seen only once.

This chain uses TRBV7-3 with TRBJ2-1; 11 bases are a match to TRBD1. The TCR was taken from a man aged 45-60 years with COVID-19, enrolled during active disease. Material for sequencing was peripheral blood. The chain's CDR3 is CASSRDRGSYNEQFF. CDR3 DNA sequence: TGTGCCAGCAGCCGGGACAGGGGGTCCTACAATGAGCAGTTCTTC.